This TCR beta chain was recovered during a study of T cells after yellow fever vaccination. TCRdb re-derived calls from the 5' RACE reads in MiXCR, one entry per CDR3 protein. The data show some 340,000 distinct CDR3 sequences, about 4% seen once. The CDR3 has 19 amino acids. Germline V gene sequence: CDR1 SGHRS, CDR2 YFSETQ. V gave up 3 bases and J gave up 3 bases; unmatched junction bases: 17. The genes are TRBV5-1 and TRBJ1-2; TRBD1 matches at 10 bases. The TCR was taken from a man aged 18 to 29 who received the YFV17D yellow fever vaccine. Specimen: PBMCs, collected 5 days after the yellow fever booster vaccination. The CDR3 here is CASSSPRQGAQPHYYGYTF. The CDR3, as DNA: TGCGCCAGCAGCTCACCTCGACAGGGGGCACAACCCCACTACTATGGCTACACCTTC.